Following are 2 T cell receptor beta chains from one sample sequenced in a study of technical replicates of blood from several donors. TCRdb's table, derived via immunoSEQ multiplex PCR, lists solely in-frame clones and lacks some. The sample has more than 55,000 clones, 92% seen once; the top ten hold around 0.38%. Input material: T cells isolated from PBMCs. Receptor source: a human donor in good health.

The CDR3 nucleotides read TGCGCCAGCAGCCTCAGTGGGCGCGAGCAGTACTTC. Its translation: CASSLSGREQYF. The genes are TRBV5-1 and TRBJ2-7; no reliable D call. Germline CDR1 is SGHRS and CDR2 is YFSETQ. Trimming removed 4 bases from V and 6 bases from J, with 11 bases in between. CDR3 length equals 12 residues.

A single count supports this clone. The chain is built from TRBV10-3 and TRBJ2-2, with a possible D match to TRBD2 (5 bases). Trimming took 6 bases from V and 2 from J, leaving 13 bases between them. The CDR3 has 15 amino acids. Per germline, CDR1 ENHRY and CDR2 SYGVKD. The CDR3 sequence: CAIRQNGGNTGELFF. CDR3 bases: TGTGCCATCAGGCAGAACGGAGGAAACACCGGGGAGCTGTTTTTT.